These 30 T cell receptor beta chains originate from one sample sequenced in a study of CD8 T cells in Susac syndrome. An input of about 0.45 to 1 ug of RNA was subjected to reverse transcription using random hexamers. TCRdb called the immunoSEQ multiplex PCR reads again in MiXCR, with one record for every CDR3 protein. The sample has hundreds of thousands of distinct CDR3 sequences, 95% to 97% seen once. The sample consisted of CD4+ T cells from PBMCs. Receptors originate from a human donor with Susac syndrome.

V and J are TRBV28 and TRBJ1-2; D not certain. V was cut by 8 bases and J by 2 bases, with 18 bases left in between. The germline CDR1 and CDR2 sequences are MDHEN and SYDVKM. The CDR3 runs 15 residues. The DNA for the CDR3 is TGTGCCAGCCCTGAGCCCTTGAGAGCCAACTATGGCTACACCTTC. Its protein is CASPEPLRANYGYTF.

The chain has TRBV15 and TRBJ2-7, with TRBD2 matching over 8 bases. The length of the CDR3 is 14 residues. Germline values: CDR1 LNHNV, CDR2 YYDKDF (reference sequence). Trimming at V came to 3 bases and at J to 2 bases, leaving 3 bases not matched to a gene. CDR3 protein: CATSRPGLAYEQYF. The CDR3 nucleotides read TGTGCCACCAGCAGGCCGGGACTAGCCTACGAGCAGTACTTC.

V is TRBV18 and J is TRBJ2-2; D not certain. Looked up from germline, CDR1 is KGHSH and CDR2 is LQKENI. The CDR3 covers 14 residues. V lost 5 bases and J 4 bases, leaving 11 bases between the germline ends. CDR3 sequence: CASSADGFTGELFF. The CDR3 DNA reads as TGTGCCAGCTCAGCGGACGGCTTCACCGGGGAGCTGTTTTTT.

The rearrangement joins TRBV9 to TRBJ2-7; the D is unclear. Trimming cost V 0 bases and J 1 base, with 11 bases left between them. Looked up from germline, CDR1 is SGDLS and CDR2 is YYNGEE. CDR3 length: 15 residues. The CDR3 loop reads CASSVGGPGSYEQYF. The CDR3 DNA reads TGTGCCAGCAGCGTAGGAGGTCCGGGTTCCTACGAGCAGTACTTC.

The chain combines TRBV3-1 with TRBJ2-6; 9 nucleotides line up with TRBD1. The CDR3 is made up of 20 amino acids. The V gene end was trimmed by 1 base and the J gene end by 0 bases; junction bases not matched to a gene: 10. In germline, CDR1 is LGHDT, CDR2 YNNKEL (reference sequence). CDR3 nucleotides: TGTGCCAGCAGCCAAGTATCGGGACAGGGTTCCGCCTCTGGGGCCAACGTCCTGACTTTC. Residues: CASSQVSGQGSASGANVLTF. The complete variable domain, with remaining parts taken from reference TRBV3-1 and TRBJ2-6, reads DTAVSQTPKYLVTQMGNDKSIKCEQNLGHDTMYWYKQDSKKFLKIMFSYNNKELIINETVPNRFSPKSPDKAHLNLHINSLELGDSAVYFCASSQVSGQGSASGANVLTFGAGSRLTVL.

The CDR3 protein is CASSPRRVASSYNEQFF. Here the CDR3 DNA reads TGTGCCAGCAGCCCCCGCCGGGTGGCAAGCTCCTACAATGAGCAGTTCTTC. The chain joins TRBV9 to TRBJ2-1, with D uncertain. The CDR3 runs to 17 residues. The V end lost 4 bases, the J end lost 0 bases, and 17 bases lay between the germline ends. Germline assignment: CDR1 SGDLS and CDR2 YYNGEE.

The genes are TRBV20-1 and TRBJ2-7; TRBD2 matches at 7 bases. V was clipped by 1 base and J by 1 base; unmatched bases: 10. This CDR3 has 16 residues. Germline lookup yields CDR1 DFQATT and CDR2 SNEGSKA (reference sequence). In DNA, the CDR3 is TGCAGTGCTAGAGGTGGGGGGGGGTTCAGATCCTACGAGCAGTACTTC. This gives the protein CSARGGGGFRSYEQYF.

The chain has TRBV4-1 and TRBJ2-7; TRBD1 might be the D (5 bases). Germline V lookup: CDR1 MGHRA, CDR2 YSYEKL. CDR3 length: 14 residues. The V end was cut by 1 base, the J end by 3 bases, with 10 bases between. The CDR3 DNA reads TGCGCCAGCAGCCAAGCAGGACAACACTACGAGCAGTACTTC. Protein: CASSQAGQHYEQYF.

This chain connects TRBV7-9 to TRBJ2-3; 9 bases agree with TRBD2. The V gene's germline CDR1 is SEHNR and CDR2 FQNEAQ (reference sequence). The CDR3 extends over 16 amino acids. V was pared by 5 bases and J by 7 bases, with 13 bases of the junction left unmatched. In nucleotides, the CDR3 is TGTGCCAGCAGCCCGCGAGGCCTAGCGGGACCCCATACGCAGTATTTT. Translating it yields CASSPRGLAGPHTQYF. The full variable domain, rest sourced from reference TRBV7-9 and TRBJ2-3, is DTGVSQNPRHKITKRGQNVTFRCDPISEHNRLYWYRQTLGQGPEFLTYFQNEAQLEKSRLLSDRFSAERPKGSFSTLEIQRTEQGDSAMYLCASSPRGLAGPHTQYFGPGTRLTVL.

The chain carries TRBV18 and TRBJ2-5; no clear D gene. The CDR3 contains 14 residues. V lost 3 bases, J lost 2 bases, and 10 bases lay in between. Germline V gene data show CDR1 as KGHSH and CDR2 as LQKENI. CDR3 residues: CASSPMGRQETQYF. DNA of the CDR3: TGTGCCAGCTCACCGATGGGAAGGCAAGAGACCCAGTACTTC.

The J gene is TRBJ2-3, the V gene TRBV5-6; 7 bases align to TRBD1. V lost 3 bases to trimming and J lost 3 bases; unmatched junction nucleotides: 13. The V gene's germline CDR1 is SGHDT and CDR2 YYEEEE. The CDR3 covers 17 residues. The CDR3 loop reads CASSWGPTGKGTDTQYF. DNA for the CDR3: TGTGCCAGCAGCTGGGGACCGACAGGGAAGGGAACAGATACGCAGTATTTT.

For the CDR3, the DNA is TGTGCCATCGGTTGGGCGGACCCGGTGAACACTGAAGCTTTCTTT. This sequence encodes CAIGWADPVNTEAFF. The chain uses TRBV10-3 and TRBJ1-1, with no clear D. The germline V gene encodes CDR1 ENHRY and CDR2 SYGVKD. V was shortened by 8 bases and J by 0 bases, with 16 bases between the two germline ends. There are 15 residues in the CDR3.

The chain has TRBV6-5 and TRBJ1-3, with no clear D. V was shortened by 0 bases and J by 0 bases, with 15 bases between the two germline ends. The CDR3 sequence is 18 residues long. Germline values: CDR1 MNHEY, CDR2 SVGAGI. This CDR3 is CASSYSIKRRSSGNTIYF. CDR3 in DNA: TGTGCCAGCAGTTACTCGATAAAACGACGGAGCTCTGGAAACACCATATATTTT.

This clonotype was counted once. Written as DNA, the CDR3 is TGTGCCAGCAGCTTAACGGGAGGACTACCCTACGAGCAGTACTTC. Translating gives CASSLTGGLPYEQYF. This chain joins TRBV7-3 and TRBJ2-7; possibly TRBD2 for D (6 bases). This CDR3 contains 15 residues. V was pared by 0 bases and J by 2 bases, with 11 bases between. Germline V gives CDR1 SGHTA, CDR2 FQGTGA.

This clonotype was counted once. For the CDR3, the DNA is TGCAGCGTTGAATCTGTGGGACACTATGGCTACACCTTC. Protein sequence: CSVESVGHYGYTF. V usage is TRBV29-1 and J usage is TRBJ1-2, with TRBD1 as a possible D gene (5 bases). V shed 2 bases and J shed 3 bases, with 10 bases lying between them. The length of the CDR3 is 13 residues. CDR1 SQVTM and CDR2 ANQGSEA come from the germline V gene.

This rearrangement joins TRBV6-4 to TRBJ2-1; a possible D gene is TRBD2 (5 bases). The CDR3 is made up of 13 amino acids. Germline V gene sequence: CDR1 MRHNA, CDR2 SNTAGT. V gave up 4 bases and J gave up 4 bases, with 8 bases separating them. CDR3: CASSASGYNEQFF. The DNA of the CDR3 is TGTGCCAGCAGTGCAAGCGGTTACAATGAGCAGTTCTTC.

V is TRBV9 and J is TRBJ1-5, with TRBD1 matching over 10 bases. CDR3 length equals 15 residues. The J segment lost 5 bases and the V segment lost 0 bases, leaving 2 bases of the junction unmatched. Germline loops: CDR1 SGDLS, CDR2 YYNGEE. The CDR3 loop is CASSVGGTGDQPQHF. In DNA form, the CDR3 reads TGTGCCAGCAGCGTAGGGGGGACAGGGGATCAGCCCCAGCATTTT.

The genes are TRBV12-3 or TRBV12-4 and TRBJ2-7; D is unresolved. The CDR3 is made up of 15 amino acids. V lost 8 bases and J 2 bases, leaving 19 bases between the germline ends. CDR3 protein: CASSVVDLGTYEQYF. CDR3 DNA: TGTGCCAGCTCTGTTGTGGATCTTGGGACCTACGAGCAGTACTTC.

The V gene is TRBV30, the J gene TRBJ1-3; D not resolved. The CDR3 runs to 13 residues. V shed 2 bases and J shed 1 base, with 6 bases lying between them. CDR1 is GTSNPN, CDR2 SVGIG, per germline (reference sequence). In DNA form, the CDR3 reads TGTGCCTGGAGTTCGGGATCTGGAAACACCATATATTTT. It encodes CAWSSGSGNTIYF.

The CDR3 bases are TGCAGCGTCCTTGACAAGCCCGGGGAGCTGTTTTTT. Amino acid sequence: CSVLDKPGELFF. The rearrangement uses TRBV29-1 and TRBJ2-2; no clear D gene. The V gene lost 6 bases and the J gene lost 6 bases, with 11 bases spanning the gap. The CDR3 contains 12 residues. CDR1 and CDR2 (germline): SQVTM, ANQGSEA.

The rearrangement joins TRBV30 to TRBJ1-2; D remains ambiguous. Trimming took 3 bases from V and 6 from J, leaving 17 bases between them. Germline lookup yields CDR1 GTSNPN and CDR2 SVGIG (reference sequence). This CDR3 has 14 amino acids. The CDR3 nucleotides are TGTGCCTGGAGCTTATCCTTGGGCCGGGATGGCTACACCTTC. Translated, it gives CAWSLSLGRDGYTF.

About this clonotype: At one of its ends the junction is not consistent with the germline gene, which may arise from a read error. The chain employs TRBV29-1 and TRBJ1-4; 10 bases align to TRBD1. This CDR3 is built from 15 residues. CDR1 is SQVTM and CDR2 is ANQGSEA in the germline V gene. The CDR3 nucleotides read TGTAGCGTTGAAGATGAGGGACAGGGGCGTGAAAAACTGTTTTTT. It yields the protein CSVEDEGQGREKLFF.

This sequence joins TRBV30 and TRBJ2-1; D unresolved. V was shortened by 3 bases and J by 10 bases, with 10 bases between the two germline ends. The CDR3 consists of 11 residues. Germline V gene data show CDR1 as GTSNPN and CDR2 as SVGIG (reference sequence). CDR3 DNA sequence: TGTGCCTGGAGGCAGGCGGACGAGCAGTTCTTC. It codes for CAWRQADEQFF.

CDR3: CSASLRSSSYNEQFF. The CDR3 DNA follows: TGCAGTGCTAGTTTGAGATCCAGCTCCTACAATGAGCAGTTCTTC. The rearrangement joins TRBV20-1 to TRBJ2-1; no reliable D call. This CDR3 region has 15 residues. Deletions cut 3 bases from V and 0 bases from J, with 12 bases between. Per germline, CDR1 DFQATT and CDR2 SNEGSKA (reference sequence).

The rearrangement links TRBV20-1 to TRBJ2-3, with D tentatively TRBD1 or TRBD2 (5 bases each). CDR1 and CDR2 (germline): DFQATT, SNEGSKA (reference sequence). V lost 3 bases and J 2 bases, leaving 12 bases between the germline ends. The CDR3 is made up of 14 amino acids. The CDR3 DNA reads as TGCAGTGCTAGCCGGGACGGCAACACAGATACGCAGTATTTT. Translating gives CSASRDGNTDTQYF.

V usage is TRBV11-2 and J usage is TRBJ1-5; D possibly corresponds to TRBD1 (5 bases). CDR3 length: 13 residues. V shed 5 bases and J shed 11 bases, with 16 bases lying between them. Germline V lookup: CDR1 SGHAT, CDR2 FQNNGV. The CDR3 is CASSPSTAGAQHF. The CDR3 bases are TGTGCCAGCAGCCCTTCGACCGCGGGGGCCCAGCATTTT.

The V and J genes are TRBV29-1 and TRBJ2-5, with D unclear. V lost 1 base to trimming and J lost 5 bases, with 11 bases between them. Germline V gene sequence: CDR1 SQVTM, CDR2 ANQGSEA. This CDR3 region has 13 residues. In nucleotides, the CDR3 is TGCAGCGTTGAAGTTCTACTCCATGAGACCCAGTACTTC. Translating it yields CSVEVLLHETQYF.

DNA of the CDR3: TGTGCCAGCAGCCCCCAGGGTGATAGCAATCAGCCCCAGCATTTT. The encoded protein is CASSPQGDSNQPQHF. The rearrangement links TRBV12-3 or TRBV12-4 to TRBJ1-5; possible D gene TRBD1, 5 bases. Trimming stripped 6 bases from V and 0 bases from J, with 12 bases between. The CDR3 has 15 amino acids.

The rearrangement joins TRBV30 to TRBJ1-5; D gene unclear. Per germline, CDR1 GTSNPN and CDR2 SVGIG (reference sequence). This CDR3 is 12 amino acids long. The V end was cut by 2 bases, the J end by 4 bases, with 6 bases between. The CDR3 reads CAWSSGNQPQHF. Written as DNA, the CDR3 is TGTGCCTGGAGTTCAGGTAATCAGCCCCAGCATTTT.

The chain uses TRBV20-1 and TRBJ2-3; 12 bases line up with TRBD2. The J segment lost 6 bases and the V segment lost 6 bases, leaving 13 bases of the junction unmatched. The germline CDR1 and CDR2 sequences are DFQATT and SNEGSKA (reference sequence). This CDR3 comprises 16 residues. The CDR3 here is CSANRGLAGRSDTQYF. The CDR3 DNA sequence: TGCAGTGCAAACCGCGGACTAGCGGGAAGGTCGGATACGCAGTATTTT.